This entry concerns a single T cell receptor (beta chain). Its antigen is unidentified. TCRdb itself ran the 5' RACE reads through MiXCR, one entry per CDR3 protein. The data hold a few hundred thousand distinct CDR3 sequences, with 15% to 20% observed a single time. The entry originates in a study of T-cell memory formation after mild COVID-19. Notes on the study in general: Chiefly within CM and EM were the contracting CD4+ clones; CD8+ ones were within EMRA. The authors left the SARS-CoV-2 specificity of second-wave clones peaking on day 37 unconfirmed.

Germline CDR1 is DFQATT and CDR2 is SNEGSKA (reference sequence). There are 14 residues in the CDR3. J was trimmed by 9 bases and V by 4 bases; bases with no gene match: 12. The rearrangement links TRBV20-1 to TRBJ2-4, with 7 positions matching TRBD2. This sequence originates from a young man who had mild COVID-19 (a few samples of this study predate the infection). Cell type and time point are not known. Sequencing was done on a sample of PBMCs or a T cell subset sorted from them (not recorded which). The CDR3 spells CSATSRVPGGIQYF. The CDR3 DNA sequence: TGCAGTGCTACCTCCAGGGTCCCGGGGGGCATTCAGTACTTC.